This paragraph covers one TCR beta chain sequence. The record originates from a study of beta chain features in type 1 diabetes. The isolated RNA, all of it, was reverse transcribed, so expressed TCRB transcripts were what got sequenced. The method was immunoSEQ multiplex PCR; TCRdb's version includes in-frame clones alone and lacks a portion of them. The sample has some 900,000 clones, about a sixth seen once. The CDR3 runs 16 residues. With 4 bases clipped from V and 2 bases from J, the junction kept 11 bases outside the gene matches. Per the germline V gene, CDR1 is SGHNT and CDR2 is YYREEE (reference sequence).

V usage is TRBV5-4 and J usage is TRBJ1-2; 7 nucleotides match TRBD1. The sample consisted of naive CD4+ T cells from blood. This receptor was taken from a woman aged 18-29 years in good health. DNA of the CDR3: TGTGCCAGCAGCGCGGTCAAGGGACAGAGCAACTATGGCTACACCTTC. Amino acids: CASSAVKGQSNYGYTF.